One T cell receptor (beta chain) is described in this entry. Its antigen remains unidentified. These data come from a study of cytomegalovirus exposure and HLA in healthy donors. Germline V CDR1 and CDR2: SEHNR, FQNEAQ (reference sequence). Trimming cost V 7 bases and J 4 bases; bases outside gene matches: 7. This CDR3 has 14 amino acids. Notes on the study in general: A later analysis linked a missense DCLRE1C variant to TCR beta V- and J-gene trimming. Exclusion as indistinguishable affected some V segments, including TRBV6-2 and TRBV6-3. Highly shared variants forming one cluster were likely a sequencing artifact.

A multiplex PCR was run with 60 Vbeta primers and 13 Jbeta primers. Sequenced by immunoSEQ multiplex PCR; TCRdb stores in-frame clones only, minus some. Of roughly 110,000 clones in the sample, about three quarters were seen once. Sequencing used PBMCs. The TCR was taken from a boy under 18 in good health and CMV-seronegative. The chain uses TRBV7-9 and TRBJ2-1, with 7 bases that match TRBD1. CDR3 residues: CASTLSQGYNEQFF. The CDR3 bases are TGTGCCAGCACCCTTTCACAGGGGTACAATGAGCAGTTCTTC.